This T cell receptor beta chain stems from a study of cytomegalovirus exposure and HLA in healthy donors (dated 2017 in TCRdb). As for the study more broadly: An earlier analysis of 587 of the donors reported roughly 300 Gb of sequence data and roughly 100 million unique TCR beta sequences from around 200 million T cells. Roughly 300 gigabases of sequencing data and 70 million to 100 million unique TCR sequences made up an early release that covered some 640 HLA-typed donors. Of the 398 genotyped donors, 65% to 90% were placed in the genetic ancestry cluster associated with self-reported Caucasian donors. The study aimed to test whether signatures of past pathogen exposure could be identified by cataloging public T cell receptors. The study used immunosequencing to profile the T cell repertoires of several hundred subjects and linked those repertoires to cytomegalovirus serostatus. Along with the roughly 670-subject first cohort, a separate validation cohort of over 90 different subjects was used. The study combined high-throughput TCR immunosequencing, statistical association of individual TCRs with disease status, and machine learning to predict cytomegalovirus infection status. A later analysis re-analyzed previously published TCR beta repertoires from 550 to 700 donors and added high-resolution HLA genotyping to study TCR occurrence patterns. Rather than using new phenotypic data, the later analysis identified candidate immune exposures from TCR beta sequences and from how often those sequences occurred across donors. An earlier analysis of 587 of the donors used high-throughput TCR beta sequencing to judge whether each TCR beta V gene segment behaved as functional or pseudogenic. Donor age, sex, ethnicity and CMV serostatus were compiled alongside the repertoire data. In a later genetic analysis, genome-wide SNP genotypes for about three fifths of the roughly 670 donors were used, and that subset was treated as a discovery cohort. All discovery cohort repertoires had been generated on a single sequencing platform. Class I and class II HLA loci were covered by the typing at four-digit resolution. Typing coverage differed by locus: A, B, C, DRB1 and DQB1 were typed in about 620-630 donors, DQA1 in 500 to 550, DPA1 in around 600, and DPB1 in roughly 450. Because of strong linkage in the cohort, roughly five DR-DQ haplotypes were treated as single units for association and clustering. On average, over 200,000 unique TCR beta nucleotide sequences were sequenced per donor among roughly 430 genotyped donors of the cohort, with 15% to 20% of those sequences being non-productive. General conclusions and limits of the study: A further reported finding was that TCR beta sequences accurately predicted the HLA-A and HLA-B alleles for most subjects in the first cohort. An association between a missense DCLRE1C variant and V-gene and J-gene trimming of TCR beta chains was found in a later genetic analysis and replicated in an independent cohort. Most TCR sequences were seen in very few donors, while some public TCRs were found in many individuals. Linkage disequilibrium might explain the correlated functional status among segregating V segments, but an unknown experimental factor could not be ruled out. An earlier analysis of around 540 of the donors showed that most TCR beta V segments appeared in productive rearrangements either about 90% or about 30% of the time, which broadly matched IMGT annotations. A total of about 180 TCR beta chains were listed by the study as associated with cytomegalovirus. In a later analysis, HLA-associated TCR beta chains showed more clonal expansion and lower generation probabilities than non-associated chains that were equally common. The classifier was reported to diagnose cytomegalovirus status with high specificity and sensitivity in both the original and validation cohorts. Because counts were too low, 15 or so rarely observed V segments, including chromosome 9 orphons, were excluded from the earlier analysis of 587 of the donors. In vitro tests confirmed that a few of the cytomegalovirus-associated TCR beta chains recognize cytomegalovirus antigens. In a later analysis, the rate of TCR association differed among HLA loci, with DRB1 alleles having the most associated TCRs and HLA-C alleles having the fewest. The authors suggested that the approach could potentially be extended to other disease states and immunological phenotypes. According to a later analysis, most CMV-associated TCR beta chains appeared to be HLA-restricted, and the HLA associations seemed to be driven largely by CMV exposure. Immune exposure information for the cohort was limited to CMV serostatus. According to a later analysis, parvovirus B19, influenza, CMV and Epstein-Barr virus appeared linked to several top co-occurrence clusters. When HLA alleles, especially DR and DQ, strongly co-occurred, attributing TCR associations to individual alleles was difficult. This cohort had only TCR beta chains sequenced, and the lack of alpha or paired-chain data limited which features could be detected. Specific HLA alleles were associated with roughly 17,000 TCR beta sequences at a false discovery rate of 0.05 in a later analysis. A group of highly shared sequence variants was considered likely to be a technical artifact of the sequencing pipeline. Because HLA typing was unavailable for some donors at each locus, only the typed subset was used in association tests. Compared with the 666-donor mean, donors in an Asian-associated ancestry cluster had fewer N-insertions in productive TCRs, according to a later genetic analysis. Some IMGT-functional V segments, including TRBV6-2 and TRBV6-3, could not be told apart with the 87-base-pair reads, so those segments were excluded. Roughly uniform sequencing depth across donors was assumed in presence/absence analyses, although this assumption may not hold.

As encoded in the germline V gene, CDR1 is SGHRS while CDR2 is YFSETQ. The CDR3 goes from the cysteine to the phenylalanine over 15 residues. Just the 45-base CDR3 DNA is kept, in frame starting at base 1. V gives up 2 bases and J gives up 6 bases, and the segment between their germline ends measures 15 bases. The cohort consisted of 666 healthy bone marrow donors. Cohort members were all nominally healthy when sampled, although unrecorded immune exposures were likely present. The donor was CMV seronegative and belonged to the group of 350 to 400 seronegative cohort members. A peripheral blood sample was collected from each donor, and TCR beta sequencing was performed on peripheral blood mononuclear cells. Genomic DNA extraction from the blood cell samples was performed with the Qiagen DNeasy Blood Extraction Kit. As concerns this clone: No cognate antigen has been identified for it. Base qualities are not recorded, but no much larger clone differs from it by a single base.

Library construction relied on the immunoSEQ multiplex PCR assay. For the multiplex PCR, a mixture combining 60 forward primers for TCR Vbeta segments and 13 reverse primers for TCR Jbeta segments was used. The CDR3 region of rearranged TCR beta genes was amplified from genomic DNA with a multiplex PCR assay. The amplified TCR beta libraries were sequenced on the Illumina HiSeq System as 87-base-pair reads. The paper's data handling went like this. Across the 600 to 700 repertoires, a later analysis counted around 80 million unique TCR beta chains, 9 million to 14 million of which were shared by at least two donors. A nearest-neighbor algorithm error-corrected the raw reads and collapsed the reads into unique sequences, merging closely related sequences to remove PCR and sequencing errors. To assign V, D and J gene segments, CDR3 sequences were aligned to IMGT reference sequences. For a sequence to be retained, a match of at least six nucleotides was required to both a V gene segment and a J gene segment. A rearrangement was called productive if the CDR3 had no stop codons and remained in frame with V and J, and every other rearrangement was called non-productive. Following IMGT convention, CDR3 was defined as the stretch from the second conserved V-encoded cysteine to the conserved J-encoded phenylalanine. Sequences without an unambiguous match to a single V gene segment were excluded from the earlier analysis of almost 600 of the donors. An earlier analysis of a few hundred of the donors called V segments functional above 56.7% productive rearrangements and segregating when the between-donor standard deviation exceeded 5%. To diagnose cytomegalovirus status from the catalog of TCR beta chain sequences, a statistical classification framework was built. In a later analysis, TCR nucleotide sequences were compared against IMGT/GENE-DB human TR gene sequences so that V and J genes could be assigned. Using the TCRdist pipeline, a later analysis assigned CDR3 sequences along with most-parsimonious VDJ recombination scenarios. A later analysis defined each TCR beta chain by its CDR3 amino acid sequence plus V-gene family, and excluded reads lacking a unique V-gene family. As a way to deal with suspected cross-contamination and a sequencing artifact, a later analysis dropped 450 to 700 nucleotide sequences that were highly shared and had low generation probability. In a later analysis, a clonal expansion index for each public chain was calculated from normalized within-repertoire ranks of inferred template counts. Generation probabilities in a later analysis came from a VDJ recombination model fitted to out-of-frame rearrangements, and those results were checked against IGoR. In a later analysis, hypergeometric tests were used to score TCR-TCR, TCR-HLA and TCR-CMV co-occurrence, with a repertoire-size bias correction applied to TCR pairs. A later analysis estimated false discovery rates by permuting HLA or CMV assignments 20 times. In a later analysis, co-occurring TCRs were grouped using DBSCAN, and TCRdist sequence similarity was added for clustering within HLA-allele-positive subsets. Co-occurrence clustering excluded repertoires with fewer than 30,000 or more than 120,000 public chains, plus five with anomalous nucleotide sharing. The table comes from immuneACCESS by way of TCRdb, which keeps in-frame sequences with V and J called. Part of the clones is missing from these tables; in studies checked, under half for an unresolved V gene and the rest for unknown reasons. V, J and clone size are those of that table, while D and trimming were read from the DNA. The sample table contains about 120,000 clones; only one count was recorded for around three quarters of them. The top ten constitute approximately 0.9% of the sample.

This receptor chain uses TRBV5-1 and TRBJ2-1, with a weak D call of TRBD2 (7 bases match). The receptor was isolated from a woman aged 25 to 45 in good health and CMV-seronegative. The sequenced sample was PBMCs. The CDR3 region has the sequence CASSLTGRESNEQFF. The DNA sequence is TGCGCCAGCAGCTTAACAGGGCGGGAGAGCAATGAGCAGTTCTTC.